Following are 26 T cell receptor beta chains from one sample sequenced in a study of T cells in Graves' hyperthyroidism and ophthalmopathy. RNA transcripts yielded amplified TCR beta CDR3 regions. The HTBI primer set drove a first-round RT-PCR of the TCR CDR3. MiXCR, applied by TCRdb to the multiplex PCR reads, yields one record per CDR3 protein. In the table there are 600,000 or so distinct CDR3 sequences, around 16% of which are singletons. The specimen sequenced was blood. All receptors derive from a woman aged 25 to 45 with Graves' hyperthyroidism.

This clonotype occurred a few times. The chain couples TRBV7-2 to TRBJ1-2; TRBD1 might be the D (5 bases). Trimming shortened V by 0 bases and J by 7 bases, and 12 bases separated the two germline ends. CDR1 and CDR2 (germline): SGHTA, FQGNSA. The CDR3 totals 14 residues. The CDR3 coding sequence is TGTGCCAGCAGCTTAGCTTTGGGGGATGGTGGCTACACCTTC. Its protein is CASSLALGDGGYTF.

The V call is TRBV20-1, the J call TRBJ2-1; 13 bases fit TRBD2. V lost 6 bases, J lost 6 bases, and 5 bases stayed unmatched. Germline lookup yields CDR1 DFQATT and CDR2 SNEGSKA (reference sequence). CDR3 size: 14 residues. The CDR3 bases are TGCAGTGCACCGGGACTAGCGGGAATCAATGAGCAGTTCTTC. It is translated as CSAPGLAGINEQFF.

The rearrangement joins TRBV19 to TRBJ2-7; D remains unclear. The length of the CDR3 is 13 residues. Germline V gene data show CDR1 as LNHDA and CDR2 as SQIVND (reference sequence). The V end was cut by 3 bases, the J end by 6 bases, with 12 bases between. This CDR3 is CASSIISYGEQYF. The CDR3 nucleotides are TGTGCCAGTAGTATCATATCTTATGGCGAGCAGTACTTC.

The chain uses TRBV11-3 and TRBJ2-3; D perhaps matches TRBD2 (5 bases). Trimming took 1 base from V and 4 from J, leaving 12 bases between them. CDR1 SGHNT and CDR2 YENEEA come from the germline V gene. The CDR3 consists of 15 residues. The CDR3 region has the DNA TGTGCCAGCAGCTTAGCTGGGAGTATGGCAGATACGCAGTATTTT. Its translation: CASSLAGSMADTQYF.

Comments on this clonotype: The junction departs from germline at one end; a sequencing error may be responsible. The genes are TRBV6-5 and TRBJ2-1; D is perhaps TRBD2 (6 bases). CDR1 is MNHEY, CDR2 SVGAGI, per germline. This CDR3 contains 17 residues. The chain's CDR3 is CASSYFSSGASYSEQFF. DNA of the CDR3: TGTGCCAGCAGTTACTTCTCATCGGGAGCCTCCTACAGTGAGCAGTTCTTC.

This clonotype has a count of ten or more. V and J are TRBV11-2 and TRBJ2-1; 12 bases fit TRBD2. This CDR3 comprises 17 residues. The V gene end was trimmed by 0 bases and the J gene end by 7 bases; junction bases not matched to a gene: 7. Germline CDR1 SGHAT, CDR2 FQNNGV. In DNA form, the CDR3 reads TGTGCCAGCAGCTTAGAGGCCGGACTAGCGGGAACAAATGAGCAGTTCTTC. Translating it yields CASSLEAGLAGTNEQFF.

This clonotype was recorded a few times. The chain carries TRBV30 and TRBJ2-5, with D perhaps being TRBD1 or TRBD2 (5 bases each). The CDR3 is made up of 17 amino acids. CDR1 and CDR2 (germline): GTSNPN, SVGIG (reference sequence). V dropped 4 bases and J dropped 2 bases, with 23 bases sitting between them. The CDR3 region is CAWNPGTAFMLQETQYF. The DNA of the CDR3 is TGTGCCTGGAACCCAGGGACGGCGTTTATGTTGCAAGAGACCCAGTACTTC.

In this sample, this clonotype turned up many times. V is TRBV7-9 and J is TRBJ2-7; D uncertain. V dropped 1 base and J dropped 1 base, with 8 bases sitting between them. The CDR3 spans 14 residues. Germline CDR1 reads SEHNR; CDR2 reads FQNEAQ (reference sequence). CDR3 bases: TGTGCCAGCAGCTTAGTACCGGAATCCTACGAGCAGTACTTC. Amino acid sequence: CASSLVPESYEQYF.

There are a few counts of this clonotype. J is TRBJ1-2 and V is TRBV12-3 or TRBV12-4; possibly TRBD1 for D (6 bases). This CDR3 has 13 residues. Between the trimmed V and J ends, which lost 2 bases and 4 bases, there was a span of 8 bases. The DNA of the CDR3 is TGTGCCAGCAGTTTACAGGGGTTCTATGGCTACACCTTC. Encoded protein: CASSLQGFYGYTF.

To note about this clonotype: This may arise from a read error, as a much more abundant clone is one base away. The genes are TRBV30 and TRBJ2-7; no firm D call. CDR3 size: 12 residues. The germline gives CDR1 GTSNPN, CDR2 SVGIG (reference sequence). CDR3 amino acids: CAWSVGLYEQCF. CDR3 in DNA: TGTGCCTGGAGTGTAGGCCTCTACGAGCAGTGCTTC. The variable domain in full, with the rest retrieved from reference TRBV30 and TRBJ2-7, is SQTIHQWPATLVQPVGSPLSLECTVEGTSNPNLYWYRQAAGRGLQLLFYSVGIGQISSEVPQNLSASRPQDRQFILSSKKLLLSDSGFYLCAWSVGLYEQCFGPGTRLTVT.

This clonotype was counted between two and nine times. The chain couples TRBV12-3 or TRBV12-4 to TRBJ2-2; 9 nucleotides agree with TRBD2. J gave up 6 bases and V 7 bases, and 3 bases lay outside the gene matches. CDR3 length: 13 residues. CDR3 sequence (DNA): TGTGCCAGCAATGGCGGGAGGGCCGGGGAGCTGTTTTTT. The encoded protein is CASNGGRAGELFF.

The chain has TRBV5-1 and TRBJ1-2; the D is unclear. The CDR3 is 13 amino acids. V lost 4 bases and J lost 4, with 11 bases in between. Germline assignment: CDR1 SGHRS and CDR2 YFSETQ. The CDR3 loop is CASSPTEGYGYTF. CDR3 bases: TGCGCCAGCAGCCCTACAGAAGGCTATGGCTACACCTTC. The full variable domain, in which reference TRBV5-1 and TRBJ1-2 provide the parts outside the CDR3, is KAGVTQTPRYLIKTRGQQVTLSCSPISGHRSVSWYQQTPGQGLQFLFEYFSETQRNKGNFPGRFSGRQFSNSRSEMNVSTLELGDSALYLCASSPTEGYGYTFGSGTRLTVV.

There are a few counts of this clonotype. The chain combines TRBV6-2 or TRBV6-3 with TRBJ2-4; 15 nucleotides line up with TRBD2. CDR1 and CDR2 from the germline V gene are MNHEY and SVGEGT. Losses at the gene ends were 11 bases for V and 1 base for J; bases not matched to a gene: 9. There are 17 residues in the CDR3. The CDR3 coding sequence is TGTGCCGCCAGGACTAGCGGGAGGGCCGCGGCCAAAAACATTCAGTACTTC. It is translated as CAARTSGRAAAKNIQYF.

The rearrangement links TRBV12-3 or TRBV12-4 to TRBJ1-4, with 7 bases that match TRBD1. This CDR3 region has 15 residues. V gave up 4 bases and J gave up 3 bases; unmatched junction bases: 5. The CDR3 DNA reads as TGTGCCAGCAGTTGGCGGGACAGCCCTAATGAAAAACTGTTTTTT. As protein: CASSWRDSPNEKLFF.

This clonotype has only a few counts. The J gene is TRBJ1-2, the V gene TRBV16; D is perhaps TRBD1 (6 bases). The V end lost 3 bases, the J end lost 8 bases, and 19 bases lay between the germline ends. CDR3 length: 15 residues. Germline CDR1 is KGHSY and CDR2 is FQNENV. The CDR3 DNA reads TGTGCCAGCAGCCACGATGCGGGGACATTAAAAGGCTACACCTTC. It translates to CASSHDAGTLKGYTF.

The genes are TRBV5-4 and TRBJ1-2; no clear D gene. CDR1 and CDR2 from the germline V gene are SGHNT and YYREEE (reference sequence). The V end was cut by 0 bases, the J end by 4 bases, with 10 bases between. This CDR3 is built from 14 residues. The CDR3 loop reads CASSLVRQSYGYTF. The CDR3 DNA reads TGTGCCAGCAGCTTGGTCCGCCAGTCCTATGGCTACACCTTC.

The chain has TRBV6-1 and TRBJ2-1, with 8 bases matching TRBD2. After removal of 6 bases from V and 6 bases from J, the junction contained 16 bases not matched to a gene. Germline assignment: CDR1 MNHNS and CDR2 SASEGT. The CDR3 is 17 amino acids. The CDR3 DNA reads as TGTGCCAGCAGCCCACAGCCAACGGGAGGGCCGTTCAATGAGCAGTTCTTC. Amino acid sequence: CASSPQPTGGPFNEQFF.

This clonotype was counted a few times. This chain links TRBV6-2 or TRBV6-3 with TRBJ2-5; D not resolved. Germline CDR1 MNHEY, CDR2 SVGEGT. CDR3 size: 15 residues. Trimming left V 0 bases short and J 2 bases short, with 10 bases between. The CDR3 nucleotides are TGTGCCAGCAGTTACTCAGGTTCTTTTCAAGAGACCCAGTACTTC. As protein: CASSYSGSFQETQYF.

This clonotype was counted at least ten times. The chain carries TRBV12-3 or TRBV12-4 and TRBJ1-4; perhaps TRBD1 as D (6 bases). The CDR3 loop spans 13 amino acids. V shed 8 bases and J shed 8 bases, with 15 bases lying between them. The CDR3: CASGPRGGEKLFF. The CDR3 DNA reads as TGTGCCAGCGGGCCCAGGGGCGGAGAAAAACTGTTTTTT.

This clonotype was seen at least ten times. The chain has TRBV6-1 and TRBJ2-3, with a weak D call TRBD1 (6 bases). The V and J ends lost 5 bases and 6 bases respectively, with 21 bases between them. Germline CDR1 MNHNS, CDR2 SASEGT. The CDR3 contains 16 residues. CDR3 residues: CASSSYRRGGLDTQYF. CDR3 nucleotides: TGTGCCAGCAGTAGCTACCGCAGGGGCGGGTTGGATACGCAGTATTTT.

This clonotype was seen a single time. The CDR3 coding sequence is TGTGCCAGCAGTGTTCGGGGGACTAGCTCCTACGAGCAGTACTTC. Its translation: CASSVRGTSSYEQYF. This chain links TRBV2 with TRBJ2-7; 8 bases align to TRBD2. The length of the CDR3 is 15 residues. Per the germline V gene, CDR1 is SNHLY and CDR2 is FYNNEI. Germline trimming cut 4 bases from V and 0 bases from J; bases unmatched to any gene: 5.

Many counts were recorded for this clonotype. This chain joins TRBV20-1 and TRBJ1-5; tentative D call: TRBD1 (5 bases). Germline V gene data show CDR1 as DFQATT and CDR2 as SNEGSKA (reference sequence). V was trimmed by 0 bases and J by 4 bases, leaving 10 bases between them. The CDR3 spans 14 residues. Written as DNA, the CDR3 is TGCAGTGCTAGAGACAGGGTGCTAAATCAGCCCCAGCATTTT. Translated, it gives CSARDRVLNQPQHF.

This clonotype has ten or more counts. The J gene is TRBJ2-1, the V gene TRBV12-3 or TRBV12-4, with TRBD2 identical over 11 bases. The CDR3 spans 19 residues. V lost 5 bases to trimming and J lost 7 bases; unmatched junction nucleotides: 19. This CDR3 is CASSPPPGKTSGSWNEQFF. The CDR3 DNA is TGTGCCAGCAGTCCACCTCCCGGGAAAACTAGCGGGAGTTGGAATGAGCAGTTCTTC.

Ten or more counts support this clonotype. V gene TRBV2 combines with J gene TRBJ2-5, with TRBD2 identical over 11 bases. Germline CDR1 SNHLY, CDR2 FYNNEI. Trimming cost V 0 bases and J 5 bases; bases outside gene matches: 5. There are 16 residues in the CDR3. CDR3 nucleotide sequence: TGTGCCAGCAGTGAAGCTGGGCTAGCGGGAGGCGAGACCCAGTACTTC. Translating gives CASSEAGLAGGETQYF. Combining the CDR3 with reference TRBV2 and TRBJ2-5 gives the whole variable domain EPEVTQTPSHQVTQMGQEVILRCVPISNHLYFYWYRQILGQKVEFLVSFYNNEISEKSEIFDDQFSVERPDGSNFTLKIRSTKLEDSAMYFCASSEAGLAGGETQYFGPGTRLLVL.

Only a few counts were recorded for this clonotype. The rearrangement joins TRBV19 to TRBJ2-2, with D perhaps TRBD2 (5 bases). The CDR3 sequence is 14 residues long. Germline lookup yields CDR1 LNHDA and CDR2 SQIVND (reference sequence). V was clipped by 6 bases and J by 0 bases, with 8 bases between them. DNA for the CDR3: TGTGCCAGTAGGTGGACTTCGAACACCGGGGAGCTGTTTTTT. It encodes CASRWTSNTGELFF.

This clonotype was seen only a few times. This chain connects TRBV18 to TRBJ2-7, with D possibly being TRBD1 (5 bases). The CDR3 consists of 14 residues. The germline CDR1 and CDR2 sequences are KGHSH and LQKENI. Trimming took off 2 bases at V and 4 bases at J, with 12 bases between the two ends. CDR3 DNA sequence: TGTGCCAGCTCACCAGGACATGGATTATACGAGCAGTACTTC. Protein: CASSPGHGLYEQYF. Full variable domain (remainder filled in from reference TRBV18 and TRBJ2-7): NAGVMQNPRHLVRRRGQEARLRCSPMKGHSHVYWYRQLPEEGLKFMVYLQKENIIDESGMPKERFSAEFPKEGPSILRIQQVVRGDSAAYFCASSPGHGLYEQYFGPGTRLTVT.